The 11 T cell receptor beta chains below were found in one sample sequenced in a study of blood T cells in healthy people across ages. A second about 6 to 11 cycle PCR used barcoded and J-beta primers. TCRdb reprocessed the 5' RACE reads with MiXCR, giving one entry per CDR3 protein. The table includes approximately 1,000,000 distinct CDR3 sequences, less than 45% detected once. The specimen was blood. These receptors were obtained from a young man in good health.

The chain couples TRBV20-1 to TRBJ1-5; 7 bases are a match to TRBD1. Germline CDR1 reads DFQATT; CDR2 reads SNEGSKA (reference sequence). This CDR3 comprises 11 residues. The V gene end was trimmed by 8 bases and the J gene end by 7 bases; junction bases not matched to a gene: 5. Here the CDR3 reads CSTGDRQPQHF. DNA of the CDR3: TGCAGTACTGGGGACAGACAGCCCCAGCATTTT.

This clonotype was detected only a few times. This chain joins TRBV4-3 and TRBJ1-1, with 8 bases that match TRBD1. The V gene end was trimmed by 1 base and the J gene end by 4 bases; junction bases not matched to a gene: 5. In germline, CDR1 is LGHNA, CDR2 YSLEER. The CDR3 runs 15 residues. The chain's CDR3 is CASSQGQGRVTEAFF. The CDR3 coding sequence is TGCGCCAGCAGCCAAGGACAGGGGCGGGTCACTGAAGCTTTCTTT.

The rearrangement uses TRBV7-9 and TRBJ1-1, with a weak D call TRBD1 (5 bases). Deletions cut 0 bases from V and 4 bases from J, with 12 bases between. The length of the CDR3 is 15 residues. Germline V gene data show CDR1 as SEHNR and CDR2 as FQNEAQ (reference sequence). The CDR3: CASSLAGTGTTEAFF. The DNA of the CDR3 is TGTGCCAGCAGCTTAGCGGGTACCGGGACCACTGAAGCTTTCTTT.

The chain links TRBV5-5 to TRBJ2-1, with D perhaps TRBD2 (6 bases). V shed 7 bases and J shed 5 bases, with 16 bases lying between them. The CDR3 runs 14 residues. Germline V gives CDR1 SGHKS, CDR2 YYEKEE (reference sequence). CDR3 amino acids: CASSRDWSDNEQFF. The CDR3 coding sequence is TGTGCCAGCTCCAGGGACTGGAGCGACAATGAGCAGTTCTTC.

The V gene is TRBV6-6, the J gene TRBJ2-3; a weak D match, TRBD2 (6 bases). V was cut by 11 bases and J by 10 bases, with 16 bases left in between. The CDR3 consists of 11 residues. From germline, CDR1 is MNHNY and CDR2 SVGAGI (reference sequence). The DNA for the CDR3 is TGTGCCTCCCGGGGGTCCGTAGCGCAGTATTTT. It yields the protein CASRGSVAQYF.

This clonotype was seen more than once but under ten times. The chain joins TRBV7-2 to TRBJ1-1; D gene ambiguous. The CDR3 totals 14 residues. Per the germline V gene, CDR1 is SGHTA and CDR2 is FQGNSA. V shed 5 bases and J shed 2 bases, with 12 bases lying between them. The CDR3: CASSPRQSNTEAFF. CDR3 bases: TGTGCCAGCAGCCCGAGGCAGAGTAACACTGAAGCTTTCTTT.

The rearrangement links TRBV29-1 to TRBJ2-1; 8 bases fit TRBD2. The CDR3 consists of 12 residues. V shed 3 bases, J shed 13 bases, and the junction held 8 bases outside the gene matches. Germline V gives CDR1 SQVTM, CDR2 ANQGSEA. The CDR3 coding sequence is TGCAGCGTTGAGGCGGGGGGCGAGACCCAGTTCTTC. Protein: CSVEAGGETQFF.

This chain joins TRBV15 and TRBJ1-4, with a weak D call TRBD1 (5 bases). The ends were cut back, 3 bases at V and 7 bases at J, with 21 bases in the middle. The CDR3 consists of 17 residues. The germline gives CDR1 LNHNV, CDR2 YYDKDF (reference sequence). The DNA of the CDR3 is TGTGCCACCAGCAGTCAACGGCGGGGAGGGGTTGGTGAAAAACTGTTTTTT. Amino acids: CATSSQRRGGVGEKLFF.

The V and J genes are TRBV4-3 and TRBJ1-2, with D possibly matching TRBD1 (5 bases). CDR1 is LGHNA, CDR2 YSLEER, per germline. The CDR3 loop spans 14 amino acids. The V end was cut by 1 base, the J end by 8 bases, with 14 bases between. CDR3 DNA: TGCGCCAGCAGCCAAGTGGAACTGGGGGAGGGCTACACCTTC. It encodes CASSQVELGEGYTF.

The chain is built from TRBV28 and TRBJ1-1; tentatively, D is TRBD1 (6 bases). Germline V lookup: CDR1 MDHEN, CDR2 SYDVKM. The CDR3 runs to 15 residues. V lost 4 bases to trimming and J lost 3 bases, with 15 bases between them. CDR3: CASSSAGVGDTEAFF. The CDR3 DNA is TGTGCCAGCAGTTCGGCAGGGGTAGGGGACACTGAAGCTTTCTTT.

This clonotype was counted ten times or more. The chain couples TRBV29-1 to TRBJ2-3; D may be TRBD2 (6 bases). Germline V lookup: CDR1 SQVTM, CDR2 ANQGSEA. The CDR3 runs 15 residues. Trimming took off 0 bases at V and 4 bases at J, with 14 bases between the two ends. CDR3 nucleotides: TGCAGCGTTGAAGAGACTAGGGGTTTACCAGATACGCAGTATTTT. This codes for CSVEETRGLPDTQYF.